The 6 T cell receptor beta chains given below trace back to one sample, sequenced in a study of blood T cell repertoires in COVID-19. Assay: immunoSEQ multiplex PCR; the TCRdb copy retains only in-frame clones and omits some. The sample lists 270,000 or so clones, less than 95% occurring once. The sequenced material came from PBMCs or T cells enriched from blood (not recorded which). The receptors derive from a middle-aged man who had been exposed to COVID-19.

The CDR3 DNA reads TGTGCCAGCAGCCCAGACAGGGGAAAGCGTTCACCCCTCCACTTT. It encodes CASSPDRGKRSPLHF. J is TRBJ1-6 and V is TRBV14, with TRBD1 matching over 8 bases. CDR3 size: 15 residues. Looked up from germline, CDR1 is SGHDN and CDR2 is FVKESK. Trimming cost V 4 bases and J 9 bases; bases outside gene matches: 8.

The chain joins TRBV18 to TRBJ1-1; the match to TRBD1 covers 7 bases. CDR3 size: 16 residues. Germline CDR1 KGHSH, CDR2 LQKENI. V gave up 3 bases and J gave up 5 bases; unmatched junction bases: 12. The CDR3 DNA follows: TGTGCCAGCTCACCCCCGGGGCAGGGGGGAACGACTGAAGCTTTCTTT. Its translation is CASSPPGQGGTTEAFF. The variable domain in full, with the rest retrieved from reference TRBV18 and TRBJ1-1, is NAGVMQNPRHLVRRRGQEARLRCSPMKGHSHVYWYRQLPEEGLKFMVYLQKENIIDESGMPKERFSAEFPKEGPSILRIQQVVRGDSAAYFCASSPPGQGGTTEAFFGQGTRLTVV.

The chain uses TRBV25-1 and TRBJ1-6, with D possibly being TRBD1 (5 bases). V lost 2 bases and J 14 bases, leaving 13 bases between the germline ends. Germline-derived CDR1 and CDR2 are MGHDK and SYGVNS. CDR3 size: 13 residues. The CDR3 sequence: CASSEGAFVTLHF. The CDR3 DNA sequence: TGTGCCAGCAGTGAAGGGGCCTTTGTGACCCTCCACTTT.

This clone has just one count. The V and J genes are TRBV5-1 and TRBJ1-4; D possibly corresponds to TRBD1 (5 bases). V gave up 0 bases and J gave up 1 base, with 7 bases separating them. The V gene's germline CDR1 is SGHRS and CDR2 YFSETQ. CDR3 length equals 15 residues. The chain's CDR3 is CASSLGTGTNEKLFF. The CDR3 DNA follows: TGCGCCAGCAGCTTGGGTACAGGAACTAATGAAAAACTGTTTTTT.

The chain employs TRBV11-3 and TRBJ2-6, with D uncertain. V was shortened by 6 bases and J by 4 bases, with 7 bases between the two germline ends. CDR3 length: 13 amino acids. Germline CDR1 reads SGHNT; CDR2 reads YENEEA. CDR3 amino acids: CASSHSGANVLTF. As DNA, the CDR3 is TGTGCCAGCAGTCATTCAGGGGCCAACGTCCTGACTTTC.

V and J are TRBV28 and TRBJ1-1; 8 bases map to TRBD1. Germline trimming cut 3 bases from V and 2 bases from J; bases unmatched to any gene: 2. CDR1 and CDR2 (germline): MDHEN, SYDVKM. This CDR3 is 14 amino acids long. CDR3 residues: CASSLPGGNTEAFF. CDR3 sequence (DNA): TGTGCCAGCAGTTTGCCAGGGGGCAACACTGAAGCTTTCTTT.